This entry lists 20 T cell receptor beta chains sequenced from one sample in a study of monozygotic twins with cystic fibrosis. Sequencing used immunoSEQ multiplex PCR; TCRdb keeps in-frame clones, though not all of them. This table has 15,000 to 20,000 clones, under 95% appearing once. What was sequenced was blood. Every receptor here comes from a girl aged 2 to 10 with cystic fibrosis.

This clone has only one observation. This chain uses TRBV7-8 with TRBJ2-3; D is unclear. V was clipped by 5 bases and J by 0 bases, with 9 bases between them. CDR3 length: 14 amino acids. CDR1 and CDR2 (germline): SGHVS, FQNEAQ. CDR3 loop: CASSIDHSTDTQYF. The DNA of the CDR3 is TGTGCCAGCAGCATTGACCACAGCACAGATACGCAGTATTTT.

This clone was seen a single time. CDR3 loop: CASSLGGTGVFTDTQYF. In nucleotides, the CDR3 is TGTGCCAGCAGCTTAGGGGGGACAGGGGTGTTCACAGATACGCAGTATTTT. The V call is TRBV7-6, the J call TRBJ2-3, with 10 nucleotides matching TRBD1. V gave up 1 base and J gave up 2 bases; unmatched junction bases: 6. The CDR3 has 17 amino acids. Germline V CDR1 and CDR2: SGHVS, FNYEAQ. The variable domain in full, with the rest retrieved from reference TRBV7-6 and TRBJ2-3, is GAGVSQSPRYKVTKRGQDVALRCDPISGHVSLYWYRQALGQGPEFLTYFNYEAQQDKSGLPNDRFSAERPEGSISTLTIQRTEQRDSAMYRCASSLGGTGVFTDTQYFGPGTRLTVL.

The chain employs TRBV7-9 and TRBJ1-2; D might be TRBD1 (6 bases). The CDR3 runs to 14 residues. The V gene's germline CDR1 is SEHNR and CDR2 FQNEAQ (reference sequence). Trimming took off 5 bases at V and 4 bases at J, with 14 bases between the two ends. CDR3 sequence: CASSLDRSSYGYTF. CDR3 coding DNA: TGTGCCAGCAGCCTCGACAGGTCTAGCTATGGCTACACCTTC.

J is TRBJ2-1 and V is TRBV7-9; perhaps TRBD2 as D (5 bases). Germline CDR1 is SEHNR and CDR2 is FQNEAQ (reference sequence). This CDR3 has 14 residues. V gave up 5 bases and J gave up 6 bases, with 14 bases separating them. CDR3 residues: CASSHPSSPNEQFF. The CDR3 DNA reads TGTGCCAGCAGCCATCCTTCTAGCCCCAATGAGCAGTTCTTC.

V is TRBV15 and J is TRBJ1-4; maybe TRBD1 (6 bases). Germline V CDR1 and CDR2: LNHNV, YYDKDF (reference sequence). The V end was cut by 6 bases, the J end by 5 bases, with 22 bases between. The CDR3 is 17 amino acids. The CDR3 reads CATRDWGLGTPNEKLFF. The CDR3, as DNA: TGTGCCACCAGAGACTGGGGGCTCGGCACACCGAATGAAAAACTGTTTTTT. Full variable domain (rest looked up from reference TRBV15 and TRBJ1-4): DAMVIQNPRYQVTQFGKPVTLSCSQTLNHNVMYWYQQKSSQAPKLLFHYYDKDFNNEADTPDNFQSRRPNTSFCFLDIRSPGLGDTAMYLCATRDWGLGTPNEKLFFGSGTQLSVL.

The V call is TRBV19, the J call TRBJ2-7; D may correspond to TRBD1 or TRBD2 (5 bases each). V lost 5 bases and J 4 bases, leaving 12 bases between the germline ends. Per germline, CDR1 LNHDA and CDR2 SQIVND (reference sequence). The length of the CDR3 is 13 residues. Written as DNA, the CDR3 is TGTGCCAGTAGTGGTACGGGGCAATACGAGCAGTACTTC. It translates to CASSGTGQYEQYF.

This rearrangement joins TRBV7-9 to TRBJ2-3; 7 positions match TRBD2. CDR1 is SEHNR and CDR2 is FQNEAQ in the germline V gene (reference sequence). The CDR3 runs to 13 residues. V gave up 5 bases and J gave up 8 bases; unmatched junction bases: 7. The CDR3 coding sequence is TGTGCCAGCAGCCTCCCTGGGGAGGGTACGCAGTATTTT. It specifies CASSLPGEGTQYF.

V gene TRBV6-1 combines with J gene TRBJ1-4; a weak D match, TRBD1 (6 bases). The germline gives CDR1 MNHNS, CDR2 SASEGT. V was pared by 8 bases and J by 8 bases, with 21 bases between. The CDR3 loop spans 15 amino acids. The CDR3 nucleotides are TGTGCCAGCTCCCAGGGGCAATTGGGGCGAGAAAAACTGTTTTTT. It specifies CASSQGQLGREKLFF.

The chain has TRBV19 and TRBJ2-7, with D perhaps given as TRBD1 or TRBD2 (5 bases each). The CDR3 consists of 15 residues. V was pared by 3 bases and J by 10 bases, with 22 bases between. CDR1 is LNHDA, CDR2 SQIVND, per germline (reference sequence). CDR3 amino acids: CASSIKKLGPQSQYF. The CDR3 bases are TGTGCCAGTAGTATCAAGAAGTTGGGACCACAGTCACAGTACTTC.

This clone occurred a few times. The V gene is TRBV14, the J gene TRBJ1-1; no reliable D call. V was trimmed by 0 bases and J by 2 bases, leaving 4 bases between them. The CDR3 runs to 13 residues. Germline CDR1 and CDR2: SGHDN and FVKESK. The CDR3 spells CASSQDPNTEAFF. CDR3 sequence (DNA): TGTGCCAGCAGCCAAGATCCCAACACTGAAGCTTTCTTT.

The CDR3 region has the DNA TGTGCCAGCAGCGGGGCGGCGGGGGCAGATACGCAGTATTTT. Its translation: CASSGAAGADTQYF. This chain uses TRBV7-9 with TRBJ2-3; TRBD2 matches 7 bases. The junction had 6 bases not matched to a gene; V was cut back by 5 bases and J by 4 bases. CDR1 is SEHNR and CDR2 is FQNEAQ in the germline V gene (reference sequence). The CDR3 extends over 14 amino acids.

This chain connects TRBV19 to TRBJ1-2; 7 positions match TRBD1. The trim removed 7 bases at V and 6 bases at J, leaving 5 bases unmatched. CDR3 length: 12 residues. Germline-derived CDR1 and CDR2 are LNHDA and SQIVND (reference sequence). DNA of the CDR3: TGTGCCAGTACCGCGACAGGGAATGGCTACACCTTC. Protein: CASTATGNGYTF.

With respect to this clone: The junction and the germline gene differ at one end; a read error may be behind it. The chain employs TRBV11-2 and TRBJ2-7; 10 bases align to TRBD2. This CDR3 is 16 amino acids long. CDR1 and CDR2 (germline): SGHAT, FQNNGV. The CDR3 nucleotides read TGTGCCAGCAGCCTAGGTGCGGGACTAGCGTCATACGTGCAGTACTTC. It translates to CASSLGAGLASYVQYF.

This chain links TRBV2 with TRBJ2-5; D is unresolved. V lost 0 bases, J lost 1 base, and 6 bases lay in between. The CDR3 is 14 amino acids. Germline V lookup: CDR1 SNHLY, CDR2 FYNNEI. Here the CDR3 reads CASSEAGSQETQYF. Here the CDR3 DNA reads TGTGCCAGCAGTGAAGCGGGATCCCAAGAGACCCAGTACTTC.

This chain connects TRBV15 to TRBJ2-1; 9 nucleotides match TRBD1. The CDR3 is 15 amino acids. In germline, CDR1 is LNHNV, CDR2 YYDKDF (reference sequence). The J segment lost 8 bases and the V segment lost 0 bases, leaving 5 bases of the junction unmatched. The CDR3 here is CATSRDKGQGYEQFF. As DNA, the CDR3 is TGTGCCACCAGCAGAGATAAGGGACAGGGTTATGAGCAGTTCTTC.

CDR3 nucleotides: TGTGCCAGCAGCCCCCCCAGGGAGGGGGTCTATCCGTTCTTC. Residues: CASSPPREGVYPFF. J is TRBJ2-1 and V is TRBV7-8; D possibly corresponds to TRBD2 (7 bases). Germline V CDR1 and CDR2: SGHVS, FQNEAQ. The CDR3 consists of 14 residues. V was shortened by 5 bases and J by 15 bases, with 23 bases between the two germline ends.

This clone came up once. This rearrangement joins TRBV20-1 to TRBJ1-2; D not resolved. Trimming left V 3 bases short and J 6 bases short, with 8 bases between. Germline lookup yields CDR1 DFQATT and CDR2 SNEGSKA (reference sequence). The CDR3 is 11 residues long. The CDR3 coding sequence is TGCAGTGCTAGGTCAGGCAATGGCTACACCTTC. Residues: CSARSGNGYTF.

V is TRBV4-2 and J is TRBJ1-3; the match to TRBD1 covers 7 bases. Germline V lookup: CDR1 LGHNA, CDR2 YNFKEQ. V lost 1 base and J lost 4; bases outside the gene matches: 4. The CDR3 consists of 15 residues. CDR3 in amino acids: CASSQAQGEGNTIYF. CDR3 DNA sequence: TGTGCCAGCAGCCAAGCGCAGGGGGAGGGAAACACCATATATTTT.

The chain uses TRBV10-3 and TRBJ1-1; D is possibly TRBD1 (5 bases). The CDR3 loop spans 17 amino acids. Per germline, CDR1 ENHRY and CDR2 SYGVKD. Trimming took 0 bases from V and 0 from J, leaving 14 bases between them. DNA for the CDR3: TGTGCCATCAGTGAGTCCCGGGGCCGCTCCGTGAACACTGAAGCTTTCTTT. Its protein product is CAISESRGRSVNTEAFF.

V gene TRBV5-1 combines with J gene TRBJ2-7; D ambiguous. V lost 0 bases and J 6 bases, leaving 10 bases between the germline ends. This CDR3 comprises 13 residues. CDR1 is SGHRS and CDR2 is YFSETQ in the germline V gene. CDR3 protein: CASSLGPSGEQYF. CDR3 DNA: TGCGCCAGCAGCTTGGGACCTTCTGGCGAGCAGTACTTC.